A selection of T cell receptor beta chains follows, all from one sample in a study of blood T cell repertoires in COVID-19. Libraries were prepared by immunoSEQ multiplex PCR; TCRdb keeps only in-frame clonotypes and omits some of them. Found here are some 150,000 clones, around 73% of them singletons; the top ten hold 6%. The sample consisted of PBMCs or T cells enriched from blood (not recorded which). The origin of the receptors is a woman in her 50s who had recovered from COVID-19. Each CDR3 is given without its conserved first and last residue. The order of the fields is J gene, V gene, D gene, CDR3 protein. D genes are given only for firm matches.

TRBJ1-6 | TRBV10-1 | NA | ASSEGTGIRYNSPLH
TRBJ1-1 | TRBV11-3 | NA | ASSLGLGSEAF
TRBJ2-6 | TRBV3-1/TRBV3-2 | NA | ASSQDSSGANVLT
TRBJ2-7 | TRBV7-8 | TRBD2 | ASSPRVAGIYEQY
TRBJ2-1 | TRBV28 | TRBD2 | ASSPLAGGPRNEQF
TRBJ1-3 | TRBV28 | NA | ASSLGGGPFAGNTIY
TRBJ2-1 | TRBV7-2 | TRBD2 | ASSLSLAGEQF
TRBJ1-1 | TRBV19 | NA | ASRNVAVNTEAF
TRBJ1-4 | TRBV28 | TRBD1 | ASSPPDRVNEKLF
TRBJ1-5 | TRBV7-3 | NA | ASSLKRDQPQH
TRBJ2-1 | TRBV3-1/TRBV3-2 | TRBD2 | ASSFREGLAGDNEQF
TRBJ1-5 | TRBV24-1 | NA | ATSDLARGNQPQH
TRBJ1-1 | TRBV7-3 | TRBD1 | ASSLQGDTEAF
TRBJ1-6 | TRBV19 | NA | ASSATGHSINSPLH
TRBJ2-7 | TRBV27 | TRBD2 | ASSLSGGPYEQY
TRBJ1-2 | TRBV3-1/TRBV3-2 | TRBD1 | ASSQATGGGYGYT
TRBJ2-2 | TRBV5-1 | NA | ASSLANHQTGELF
TRBJ2-1 | TRBV14 | NA | ASSGGLAGSYNEQF
TRBJ2-1 | TRBV12-3/TRBV12-4 | NA | ASTNYNEQF
TRBJ2-4 | TRBV29-1 | NA | SVEQAGGVLAKNIQY
TRBJ1-2 | TRBV5-1 | NA | ASKEQGRLGGYT
TRBJ1-3 | TRBV7-2 | NA | ASSSGVPNTIY
TRBJ1-3 | TRBV5-1 | NA | ASSLTGQRSGNTIY
TRBJ2-7 | TRBV7-9 | TRBD1 | ASSDRTGESSYEQY
TRBJ1-6 | TRBV10-1 | NA | ASSTAGNSPLH
TRBJ2-1 | TRBV3-1/TRBV3-2 | TRBD2 | ASSQGGNEQF
TRBJ1-6 | TRBV10-3 | NA | AISESGRENSPLH
TRBJ2-1 | TRBV5-5 | NA | ASSWGLYNEQF